The rows below give T cell receptor beta chains drawn from one sample of a study of T cell repertoires in cytomegalovirus infection. TCRdb reanalysed the reads using MiXCR and keeps one entry per CDR3 protein. The profile shows about 230,000 distinct CDR3 sequences, 22% of them singletons. The specimen was CD8+ T cells from PBMCs. The receptors shown here come from a human donor in good health (CMV status not recorded). Some clones in this sample may be carry-over from other donors' samples. Both conserved end residues are part of each CDR3. A D gene is named only where the DNA matches it firmly. Clone size appears in some rows only: once, few, many, or a class for an expanded clone.

j_call: TRBJ2-7
clone_size: -
d_call: TRBD2
v_call: TRBV19
cdr3_aa: CASSTLGRGEQYF
cdr3_nt: TGTGCCAGTAGTACCCTCGGGAGGGGCGAGCAGTACTTC

j_call: TRBJ1-2
clone_size: -
d_call: -
v_call: TRBV9
cdr3_aa: CASSAGMGDGYTF
cdr3_nt: TGTGCCAGCAGCGCCGGAATGGGGGATGGCTACACCTTC

j_call: TRBJ1-6
clone_size: -
d_call: -
v_call: TRBV5-6
cdr3_aa: CASSLGGSNSPLHF
cdr3_nt: TGTGCCAGCAGCTTGGGGGGAAGCAATTCACCCCTCCACTTT

j_call: TRBJ2-7
clone_size: many
d_call: TRBD2
v_call: TRBV7-8
cdr3_aa: CASNEERGSYEQYF
cdr3_nt: TGTGCCAGCAACGAGGAGCGGGGCTCCTACGAGCAGTACTTC

j_call: TRBJ2-3
clone_size: many
d_call: TRBD2
v_call: TRBV20-1
cdr3_aa: CSASSLAGGHWGDTQYF
cdr3_nt: TGCAGTGCTAGCTCCCTAGCGGGGGGCCATTGGGGAGATACGCAGTATTTT

j_call: TRBJ2-1
clone_size: many
d_call: TRBD2
v_call: TRBV7-6
cdr3_aa: CASSTWGSGGSYNEQFF
cdr3_nt: TGTGCCAGCAGCACCTGGGGTAGCGGGGGTTCCTACAATGAGCAGTTCTTC

j_call: TRBJ1-5
clone_size: -
d_call: -
v_call: TRBV12-3/TRBV12-4
cdr3_aa: CASSPQSYQPQHF
cdr3_nt: TGTGCCAGCAGCCCACAGAGCTATCAGCCCCAGCATTTT

j_call: TRBJ2-1
clone_size: many
d_call: TRBD2
v_call: TRBV7-9
cdr3_aa: CASSFGTNYNEQFF
cdr3_nt: TGTGCCAGCAGCTTTGGGACTAATTACAATGAGCAGTTCTTC

j_call: TRBJ1-1
clone_size: -
d_call: -
v_call: TRBV29-1
cdr3_aa: CSVERLITEAFF
cdr3_nt: TGCAGCGTTGAAAGGCTGATCACTGAAGCTTTCTTT

j_call: TRBJ2-1
clone_size: many
d_call: TRBD2
v_call: TRBV7-9
cdr3_aa: CASSLERGPSYNEQFF
cdr3_nt: TGTGCCAGCAGCCTAGAGCGGGGGCCATCCTACAATGAGCAGTTCTTC

j_call: TRBJ1-4
clone_size: few
d_call: -
v_call: TRBV7-9
cdr3_aa: CASSFGDYEKLFF
cdr3_nt: TGTGCCAGCAGCTTCGGTGATTATGAAAAACTGTTTTTT

j_call: TRBJ2-7
clone_size: -
d_call: -
v_call: TRBV7-9
cdr3_aa: CASSAGPGTYEQYF
cdr3_nt: TGTGCCAGCAGCGCCGGGCCCGGGACCTACGAGCAGTACTTC

j_call: TRBJ2-7
clone_size: few
d_call: TRBD2
v_call: TRBV28
cdr3_aa: CATTGGVPYEQYF
cdr3_nt: TGTGCCACCACGGGAGGGGTCCCCTACGAGCAGTACTTC

j_call: TRBJ2-1
clone_size: -
d_call: TRBD2
v_call: TRBV5-5
cdr3_aa: CASSPGLDLYNEQFF
cdr3_nt: TGTGCCAGCAGCCCGGGACTAGACTTGTACAATGAGCAGTTCTTC

j_call: TRBJ1-1
clone_size: -
d_call: TRBD1
v_call: TRBV7-6
cdr3_aa: CASSLTWTGVVAEAFF
cdr3_nt: TGTGCCAGCAGCTTAACGTGGACAGGGGTGGTCGCTGAAGCTTTCTTT

j_call: TRBJ2-7
clone_size: few
d_call: -
v_call: TRBV5-1
cdr3_aa: CASSLAVETETPEQYF
cdr3_nt: TGCGCCAGCAGCTTGGCCGTTGAGACAGAGACCCCCGAGCAGTACTTC

j_call: TRBJ1-1
clone_size: -
d_call: -
v_call: TRBV30
cdr3_aa: CAWGLGGNTEAFF
cdr3_nt: TGTGCCTGGGGACTCGGGGGAAACACTGAAGCTTTCTTT

j_call: TRBJ2-1
clone_size: -
d_call: -
v_call: TRBV12-3/TRBV12-4
cdr3_aa: CASSPSRGDEQFF
cdr3_nt: TGTGCCAGCAGTCCCTCCAGGGGAGATGAGCAGTTCTTC

j_call: TRBJ1-1
clone_size: -
d_call: -
v_call: TRBV20-1
cdr3_aa: CSARVWGKGMNTEAFF
cdr3_nt: TGCAGTGCTAGAGTGTGGGGGAAGGGGATGAACACTGAAGCTTTCTTT

j_call: TRBJ1-1
clone_size: many
d_call: -
v_call: TRBV28
cdr3_aa: CASSFLTNTEAFF
cdr3_nt: TGTGCCAGCAGTTTTCTGACGAACACTGAAGCTTTCTTT

j_call: TRBJ2-7
clone_size: -
d_call: -
v_call: TRBV2
cdr3_aa: CASRAEFPEQYF
cdr3_nt: TGTGCCAGCAGGGCCGAGTTTCCCGAGCAGTACTTC

j_call: TRBJ2-1
clone_size: -
d_call: -
v_call: TRBV2
cdr3_aa: CASSRERRGTVDNEQFF
cdr3_nt: TGTGCCAGCAGTCGCGAACGTCGGGGGACTGTTGACAATGAGCAGTTCTTC

j_call: TRBJ1-5
clone_size: many
d_call: -
v_call: TRBV7-6
cdr3_aa: CASSLGGYQPQHF
cdr3_nt: TGTGCCAGCAGCTTAGGGGGGTATCAGCCCCAGCATTTT